This T cell receptor (beta chain) was observed in a study of blood T cell repertoires in COVID-19. Across the study: Both acute and convalescent COVID-19 samples were obtained from the United States, Italy and Spain. T cells, B-cell-depleted T cells, or PBMCs supplied cDNA or gDNA.

As handled by the study authors: Amplification from reference gene primers served as the basis for estimated nucleated cell counts. The repertoire was sequenced with immunoSEQ multiplex PCR; TCRdb's copy has only in-frame clones and lacks some. V and J calls and clone size are those listed in that table; D and trimming were worked out from the DNA. The sample lists about 70,000 clones, roughly 76% occurring once. The CDR3 runs 17 residues. Unmatched junction bases numbered 10, after V lost 2 bases and J lost 5 bases. Germline V gene sequence: CDR1 SGHTS, CDR2 YDEGEE. Source material: peripheral blood. This chain connects TRBV5-8 to TRBJ2-5; 12 bases agree with TRBD1. The sequence came from a woman of 80 years or more with active or convalescent COVID-19. In DNA, the CDR3 is TGTGCCAGCAGCTTTGGCGGGACAGGGGGCGCAGATGAGACCCAGTACTTC. Translating it yields CASSFGGTGGADETQYF.